This TCR beta chain stems from a study of T cells in localized non-small cell lung cancer. Sequencing was performed with immunoSEQ multiplex PCR; in TCRdb, only in-frame clones are kept and a portion is missing. This sample has approximately 20,000 clones; approximately 90% occur once, and the top ten carry more than 7.5%. Germline CDR1 is SGHRS and CDR2 is YFSETQ. The CDR3 totals 15 residues. V gave up 2 bases and J gave up 1 base, with 11 bases separating them. This clone was counted a single time. The origin of this receptor is a man aged 35 to 69 with stage I lung adenocarcinoma. The material was peripheral blood, obtained before any cancer treatment. This chain joins TRBV5-1 and TRBJ2-3; D not certain. CDR3: CASSFEAPGTDTQYF. CDR3 coding DNA: TGCGCCAGCAGCTTTGAAGCCCCCGGCACAGATACGCAGTATTTT. The entire variable domain, with the rest obtained from reference TRBV5-1 and TRBJ2-3, is as follows: KAGVTQTPRYLIKTRGQQVTLSCSPISGHRSVSWYQQTPGQGLQFLFEYFSETQRNKGNFPGRFSGRQFSNSRSEMNVSTLELGDSALYLCASSFEAPGTDTQYFGPGTRLTVL.